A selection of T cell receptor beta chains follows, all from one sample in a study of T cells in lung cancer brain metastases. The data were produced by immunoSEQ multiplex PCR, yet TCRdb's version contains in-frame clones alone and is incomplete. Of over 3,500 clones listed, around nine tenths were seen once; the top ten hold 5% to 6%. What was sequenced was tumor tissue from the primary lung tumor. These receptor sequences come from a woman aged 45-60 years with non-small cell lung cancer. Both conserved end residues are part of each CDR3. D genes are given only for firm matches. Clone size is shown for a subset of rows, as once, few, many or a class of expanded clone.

CDR3nt: TGTGCCAGCATCGGGAACTATGGCTACACCTTC
CDR3aa: CASIGNYGYTF
d_gene: .
abundance: .
v_gene: TRBV28
j_gene: TRBJ1-2

CDR3nt: TGTGCCACCAGCACCCAGACCCGCGAGCAGTTCTTC
CDR3aa: CATSTQTREQFF
d_gene: .
abundance: .
v_gene: TRBV15
j_gene: TRBJ2-1

CDR3nt: TGTGCCAGCAGCCTTGGGGGGGGGCTAGCTGAAGCTTTCTTT
CDR3aa: CASSLGGGLAEAFF
d_gene: .
abundance: .
v_gene: TRBV7-8
j_gene: TRBJ1-1

CDR3nt: TGTGCCTGGAGTGTAGGGGGAAGCGGGACCCGCTCCTACGAGCAGTACTTC
CDR3aa: CAWSVGGSGTRSYEQYF
d_gene: .
abundance: .
v_gene: TRBV30
j_gene: TRBJ2-7

CDR3nt: TGTGCCTGGAGCGGGGCGGGAGCAACGCAGTATTTT
CDR3aa: CAWSGAGATQYF
d_gene: TRBD2
abundance: .
v_gene: TRBV30
j_gene: TRBJ2-3

CDR3nt: TGCGCCAGCAGCGCCTCCGAGGGGCGCTCACCCCTCCACTTT
CDR3aa: CASSASEGRSPLHF
d_gene: .
abundance: .
v_gene: TRBV5-1
j_gene: TRBJ1-6

CDR3nt: TGTGCCAGCAGCTTATCCCGGTCCTACAATGAGCAGTTCTTC
CDR3aa: CASSLSRSYNEQFF
d_gene: .
abundance: once
v_gene: TRBV7-9
j_gene: TRBJ2-1

CDR3nt: TGTGCCAGCAGCTTAGTTGACGATGAGCAGTTCTTC
CDR3aa: CASSLVDDEQFF
d_gene: .
abundance: once
v_gene: TRBV7-9
j_gene: TRBJ2-1

CDR3nt: TGTGCCAGCAGTTTGGGAGGAAACACCATATATTTT
CDR3aa: CASSLGGNTIYF
d_gene: .
abundance: .
v_gene: TRBV28
j_gene: TRBJ1-3

CDR3nt: TGTGCCAGCAGCTTAGGGCGGTCCGGCACAGATACGCAGTATTTT
CDR3aa: CASSLGRSGTDTQYF
d_gene: .
abundance: .
v_gene: TRBV7-2
j_gene: TRBJ2-3

CDR3nt: TGTGCCAGCAGTCCAGGCTCGCAGCCCCAGCATTTT
CDR3aa: CASSPGSQPQHF
d_gene: .
abundance: .
v_gene: TRBV2
j_gene: TRBJ1-5

CDR3nt: TGTGCCAGCACTTGGGGCAGGGGCTATGGCTACACCTTC
CDR3aa: CASTWGRGYGYTF
d_gene: .
abundance: .
v_gene: TRBV28
j_gene: TRBJ1-2

CDR3nt: TGCGCCAGCAGCTTGGGAACAGGGAACTCTAATGAAAAACTGTTTTTT
CDR3aa: CASSLGTGNSNEKLFF
d_gene: .
abundance: few
v_gene: TRBV5-1
j_gene: TRBJ1-4

CDR3nt: TGTGCCAGTAGTATATCGGGCAGGTCGTCGAATCAGCCCCAGCATTTT
CDR3aa: CASSISGRSSNQPQHF
d_gene: .
abundance: .
v_gene: TRBV19
j_gene: TRBJ1-5

CDR3nt: TGTGCCAGCAGCTTAAACAGCCTCACTGAAGCTTTCTTT
CDR3aa: CASSLNSLTEAFF
d_gene: .
abundance: .
v_gene: TRBV11-2
j_gene: TRBJ1-1

CDR3nt: TGCGCCAGCAGCCACGGGACTAGAAAAGATGAGCAGTTCTTC
CDR3aa: CASSHGTRKDEQFF
d_gene: TRBD2
abundance: once
v_gene: TRBV4-1
j_gene: TRBJ2-1

CDR3nt: TGTGCCAGCAGTCTGCTTCCCGGGACTAGCGGGCAAACAGATACGCAGTATTTT
CDR3aa: CASSLLPGTSGQTDTQYF
d_gene: TRBD2
abundance: once
v_gene: TRBV2
j_gene: TRBJ2-3

CDR3nt: TGTGCCAGTAGTCTCTTTGATCAGCCCCAGTATTTT
CDR3aa: CASSLFDQPQYF
d_gene: .
abundance: .
v_gene: TRBV19
j_gene: TRBJ2-3

CDR3nt: TGTGCCAGCAGTCCCACAGGGTTTTCCACTGAAGCTTTCTTT
CDR3aa: CASSPTGFSTEAFF
d_gene: .
abundance: .
v_gene: TRBV28
j_gene: TRBJ1-1

CDR3nt: TGTGCCAGCAGCTTACGTTCCTACGAGCAGTACTTC
CDR3aa: CASSLRSYEQYF
d_gene: .
abundance: .
v_gene: TRBV7-9
j_gene: TRBJ2-7

CDR3nt: TGTGCCAGCAGTCCCGGAACTAGCGGGCCCTGGTACACCGGGGAGCTGTTTTTT
CDR3aa: CASSPGTSGPWYTGELFF
d_gene: TRBD2
abundance: .
v_gene: TRBV28
j_gene: TRBJ2-2

CDR3nt: TGTGCCTGGCTTTCCAGGACCACGAACATCGGGGAGCTGTTTTTT
CDR3aa: CAWLSRTTNIGELFF
d_gene: .
abundance: .
v_gene: TRBV30
j_gene: TRBJ2-2

CDR3nt: TGTGCCAGCAGTTTCGGGACAGGGGGAAGGGAGCAGTACTTC
CDR3aa: CASSFGTGGREQYF
d_gene: TRBD1
abundance: .
v_gene: TRBV27
j_gene: TRBJ2-7

CDR3nt: TGTGCCAGCAGCTCCGGACAGGGCACTAACACCGGGGAGCTGTTTTTT
CDR3aa: CASSSGQGTNTGELFF
d_gene: TRBD1
abundance: .
v_gene: TRBV11-3
j_gene: TRBJ2-2

CDR3nt: TGTGCCAGCAGCGTACGCGGGAGGGCTGGGGAAAGCACAGATACGCAGTATTTT
CDR3aa: CASSVRGRAGESTDTQYF
d_gene: TRBD2
abundance: .
v_gene: TRBV9
j_gene: TRBJ2-3

CDR3nt: TGTGCCAGCAGTCCCGGGACTCGGGGCCGTAGCACAGATACGCAGTATTTT
CDR3aa: CASSPGTRGRSTDTQYF
d_gene: .
abundance: once
v_gene: TRBV27
j_gene: TRBJ2-3

CDR3nt: TGTGCCTGGAGTGTACGGGGAGGGAACACTGAAGCTTTCTTT
CDR3aa: CAWSVRGGNTEAFF
d_gene: .
abundance: .
v_gene: TRBV30
j_gene: TRBJ1-1

CDR3nt: TGCGCCAGCAGCTTGATTGTAAGGCCTGCGGGGGACTCCTACAATGAGCAGTTCTTC
CDR3aa: CASSLIVRPAGDSYNEQFF
d_gene: TRBD2
abundance: .
v_gene: TRBV5-1
j_gene: TRBJ2-1

CDR3nt: TGTGCCAGCAGCGTAGGAGCAGCGGGAGCATCCTACGAGCAGTACTTC
CDR3aa: CASSVGAAGASYEQYF
d_gene: TRBD2
abundance: .
v_gene: TRBV9
j_gene: TRBJ2-7

CDR3nt: TGTGCTAGCAGCGTAGCTCCGCTAGCGGGAGTCAATGAGCAGTTCTTC
CDR3aa: CASSVAPLAGVNEQFF
d_gene: TRBD2
abundance: .
v_gene: TRBV9
j_gene: TRBJ2-1

CDR3nt: TGTGCCAGCAGCCAAGGGGTTGCGGGAGACTACGAGCAGTACTTC
CDR3aa: CASSQGVAGDYEQYF
d_gene: TRBD2
abundance: once
v_gene: TRBV14
j_gene: TRBJ2-7

CDR3nt: TGCGTCAGCAGAACAGGACTAGCGGGAGGCCGAACCCCCACAGATACGCAGTATTTT
CDR3aa: CVSRTGLAGGRTPTDTQYF
d_gene: TRBD2
abundance: .
v_gene: TRBV5-1
j_gene: TRBJ2-3

CDR3nt: TGCGCCAGCAGCTCCCTAGGGGTCAATAATTCACCCCTCCACTTT
CDR3aa: CASSSLGVNNSPLHF
d_gene: .
abundance: .
v_gene: TRBV4-3
j_gene: TRBJ1-6

CDR3nt: TGTGCCAACAGCTTTCATTCGGGGAGTCTTCAAGAGACCCAGTACTTC
CDR3aa: CANSFHSGSLQETQYF
d_gene: .
abundance: .
v_gene: TRBV7-9
j_gene: TRBJ2-5

CDR3nt: TGTGCCAGCAGTCAACTCGACTGGGTTGGCAATGAGCAGTTCTTC
CDR3aa: CASSQLDWVGNEQFF
d_gene: .
abundance: .
v_gene: TRBV6-6
j_gene: TRBJ2-1

CDR3nt: TGTGCCAGCAGCCCCCTTCGGGGAGGTAACTATGGCTACACCTTC
CDR3aa: CASSPLRGGNYGYTF
d_gene: .
abundance: .
v_gene: TRBV14
j_gene: TRBJ1-2

CDR3nt: TGTGCCGAGTCAGTAGGACAGGGGGGGAATTCACCCCTCCACTTT
CDR3aa: CAESVGQGGNSPLHF
d_gene: TRBD1
abundance: .
v_gene: TRBV28
j_gene: TRBJ1-6

CDR3nt: TGTGCCAGCAGCCCGCACTCTTTGGGGGTCTACGAGCAGTACTTC
CDR3aa: CASSPHSLGVYEQYF
d_gene: .
abundance: .
v_gene: TRBV9
j_gene: TRBJ2-7

CDR3nt: TGTGCCAGCAGTTTACAAGGACTAGCGGGAACAGATACGCAGTATTTT
CDR3aa: CASSLQGLAGTDTQYF
d_gene: TRBD2
abundance: .
v_gene: TRBV27
j_gene: TRBJ2-3

CDR3nt: TGTGCCTGGGCCAGGGGCAGCAATCAGCCCCAGCATTTT
CDR3aa: CAWARGSNQPQHF
d_gene: .
abundance: .
v_gene: TRBV30
j_gene: TRBJ1-5

CDR3nt: TGTGCCAGCAGTTTTTATGTAGGGATCTCCTACGAGCAGTACTTC
CDR3aa: CASSFYVGISYEQYF
d_gene: .
abundance: .
v_gene: TRBV28
j_gene: TRBJ2-7

CDR3nt: TGTGCCAGCAGCATGGGGGACAGTTCCTACGAGCAGTACTTC
CDR3aa: CASSMGDSSYEQYF
d_gene: TRBD1
abundance: .
v_gene: TRBV5-5
j_gene: TRBJ2-7

CDR3nt: TGTGCCAGCAGCTTAGCCAGGGACGGGGAAAAACTGTTTTTT
CDR3aa: CASSLARDGEKLFF
d_gene: .
abundance: .
v_gene: TRBV7-9
j_gene: TRBJ1-4

CDR3nt: TGCGCCAGCTCGCAGGCCTCTGGGGCCAACGTCCTGACTTTC
CDR3aa: CASSQASGANVLTF
d_gene: .
abundance: .
v_gene: TRBV5-1
j_gene: TRBJ2-6

CDR3nt: TGCAGTGTCCCGGGCCAAGAGACCCAGTACTTC
CDR3aa: CSVPGQETQYF
d_gene: .
abundance: .
v_gene: TRBV20-1
j_gene: TRBJ2-5

CDR3nt: TGTGCCAGTAATGTCTCCTTTGGCGGGTCGTACCAAGAGACCCAGTACTTC
CDR3aa: CASNVSFGGSYQETQYF
d_gene: .
abundance: .
v_gene: TRBV19
j_gene: TRBJ2-5

CDR3nt: TGCGCCAGCAGCATAGGACTAGCGGGACCAACCTACGAGCAGTACTTC
CDR3aa: CASSIGLAGPTYEQYF
d_gene: TRBD2
abundance: .
v_gene: TRBV10-2
j_gene: TRBJ2-7

CDR3nt: TGTGCCAGCAGCTTATCAGGGCCTAACACTGAAGCTTTCTTT
CDR3aa: CASSLSGPNTEAFF
d_gene: .
abundance: .
v_gene: TRBV7-8
j_gene: TRBJ1-1

CDR3nt: TGTGCCAGTAACATTGGGGCTAGCGGGATTAATGAGCAGTTCTTC
CDR3aa: CASNIGASGINEQFF
d_gene: TRBD2
abundance: once
v_gene: TRBV19
j_gene: TRBJ2-1

CDR3nt: TGTGCCAGCAGTCGCGGATTGGGAGCAGGGTTAAGCTCTGGGGCCAACGTCCTGACTTTC
CDR3aa: CASSRGLGAGLSSGANVLTF
d_gene: .
abundance: .
v_gene: TRBV5-4
j_gene: TRBJ2-6

CDR3nt: TGCGCCAGCAGCTTGGACGGCTTAGGCGGAAACACCATATATTTT
CDR3aa: CASSLDGLGGNTIYF
d_gene: .
abundance: .
v_gene: TRBV5-1
j_gene: TRBJ1-3

CDR3nt: TGTGCCAGTAGTATCTACACCTCAGCCCCCGGGATCTCTGGAAACACCATATATTTT
CDR3aa: CASSIYTSAPGISGNTIYF
d_gene: .
abundance: .
v_gene: TRBV19
j_gene: TRBJ1-3

CDR3nt: TGTGCCAGCAGTTTCGACAGGGGATGGGAGACCCAGTACTTC
CDR3aa: CASSFDRGWETQYF
d_gene: TRBD1
abundance: .
v_gene: TRBV27
j_gene: TRBJ2-5

CDR3nt: TGTGCCTGGAGTGTGGGCGCTTCGGGCACAGATATGCAGTATTTT
CDR3aa: CAWSVGASGTDMQYF
d_gene: .
abundance: .
v_gene: TRBV30
j_gene: TRBJ2-3

CDR3nt: TGTGCCAGCAGTTGGACAGGGGGTACAGACGAGCAGTACTTC
CDR3aa: CASSWTGGTDEQYF
d_gene: TRBD1
abundance: .
v_gene: TRBV5-4
j_gene: TRBJ2-7

CDR3nt: TGCGCCAGCAGCCCTGGACTAGCGGGAGCTCCGGATACGCAGTATTTT
CDR3aa: CASSPGLAGAPDTQYF
d_gene: TRBD2
abundance: .
v_gene: TRBV5-1
j_gene: TRBJ2-3

CDR3nt: TGTGCCAGCAGTAACGGCGCGGCAGCTCGGGGCTACACCTTC
CDR3aa: CASSNGAAARGYTF
d_gene: .
abundance: few
v_gene: TRBV14
j_gene: TRBJ1-2

CDR3nt: TGTGCCAGCAGTTTCGGGGAGGGCTTAGCGGGTGAGCAGTTCTTC
CDR3aa: CASSFGEGLAGEQFF
d_gene: TRBD2
abundance: few
v_gene: TRBV27
j_gene: TRBJ2-1

CDR3nt: TGTGCCAGAAGTCCAGGGAGAGCGGGAGGGTTATACAATGAGCAGTTCTTC
CDR3aa: CARSPGRAGGLYNEQFF
d_gene: TRBD2
abundance: .
v_gene: TRBV5-3
j_gene: TRBJ2-1